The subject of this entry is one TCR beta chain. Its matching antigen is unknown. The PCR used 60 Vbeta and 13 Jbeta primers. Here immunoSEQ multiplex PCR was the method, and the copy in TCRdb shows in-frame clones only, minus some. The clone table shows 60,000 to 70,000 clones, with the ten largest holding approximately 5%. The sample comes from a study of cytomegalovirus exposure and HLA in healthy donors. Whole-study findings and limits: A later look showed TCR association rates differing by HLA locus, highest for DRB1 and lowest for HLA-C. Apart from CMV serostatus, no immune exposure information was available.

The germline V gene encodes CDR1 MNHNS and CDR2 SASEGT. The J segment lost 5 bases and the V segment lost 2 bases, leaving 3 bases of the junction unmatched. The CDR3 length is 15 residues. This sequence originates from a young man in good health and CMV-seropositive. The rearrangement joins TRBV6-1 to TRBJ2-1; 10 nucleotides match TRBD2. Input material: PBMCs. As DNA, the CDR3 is TGTGCCAGCAGTGAACTAGCGGGGGTTAACAATGAGCAGTTCTTC. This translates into CASSELAGVNNEQFF.